These 21 T cell receptor beta chains were sequenced from one sample in a study of blood T cell repertoires in COVID-19. The method was immunoSEQ multiplex PCR; TCRdb's version includes in-frame clones alone and lacks a portion of them. The sample yields about 180,000 clones, around nine tenths seen once. Input material: peripheral blood. These receptors came from a woman aged 70-85 years with COVID-19, enrolled during active disease.

The chain couples TRBV27 to TRBJ2-5, with D tentatively TRBD1 (6 bases). This CDR3 is built from 14 residues. Germline V CDR1 and CDR2: MNHEY, SMNVEV (reference sequence). V shed 5 bases and J shed 7 bases, with 17 bases lying between them. In DNA, the CDR3 is TGTGCCAGCAGTCCCGGGACAAGCTTTGGGACCCAGTACTTC. It specifies CASSPGTSFGTQYF.

The rearrangement joins TRBV28 to TRBJ1-1; D unclear. The germline V and J ends were trimmed by 1 base and 6 bases, with 9 bases remaining between them. Germline assignment: CDR1 MDHEN and CDR2 SYDVKM. The CDR3 is 13 residues long. CDR3 residues: CASSLSSFPEAFF. The CDR3 bases are TGTGCCAGCAGTTTATCGAGTTTCCCTGAAGCTTTCTTT.

The chain links TRBV7-9 to TRBJ2-7; TRBD2 might be the D (6 bases). Germline values: CDR1 SEHNR, CDR2 FQNEAQ (reference sequence). V lost 2 bases to trimming and J lost 5 bases, with 16 bases between them. The CDR3 has 15 residues. The CDR3 DNA reads TGTGCCAGCAGCTTAAATTTCGGGGGAATCGACGAGCAGTACTTC. As protein: CASSLNFGGIDEQYF.

The rearrangement uses TRBV12-3 or TRBV12-4 and TRBJ1-2; the match to TRBD1 covers 9 bases. This CDR3 is 13 amino acids long. Losses at the gene ends were 3 bases for V and 8 bases for J; bases not matched to a gene: 4. The CDR3 DNA reads TGTGCCAGCAGTTTTACAGGGGGCGGGGGCTACACCTTC. Protein product: CASSFTGGGGYTF.

The chain uses TRBV29-1 and TRBJ2-1, with 9 bases identical to TRBD2. Germline V gene sequence: CDR1 SQVTM, CDR2 ANQGSEA. The V segment lost 4 bases and the J segment 2 bases; nucleotides outside the gene matches: 6. The CDR3 loop spans 15 amino acids. The DNA for the CDR3 is TGCAGCGTTGGAGCGGGAGGATCCCCCTACAATGAGCAGTTCTTC. Translation: CSVGAGGSPYNEQFF.

The chain joins TRBV9 to TRBJ1-1; D not certain. This CDR3 is built from 15 residues. The germline V gene encodes CDR1 SGDLS and CDR2 YYNGEE. V lost 0 bases and J lost 5, with 14 bases in between. The CDR3 loop reads CASSVAGGPRTEAFF. As DNA, the CDR3 is TGTGCCAGCAGCGTAGCGGGAGGTCCGAGGACTGAAGCTTTCTTT.

V gene TRBV3-1 (or the pseudogene TRBV3-2) combines with J gene TRBJ2-7; D is unresolved. The V end was cut by 4 bases, the J end by 3 bases, with 10 bases between. Looked up from germline, CDR1 is LGHDT and CDR2 is YNNKEL (reference sequence). CDR3 length equals 13 residues. In nucleotides, the CDR3 is TGTGCCAGCAGCCGTAATCTTATCTACGAGCAGTACTTC. Translation gives CASSRNLIYEQYF.

The rearrangement links TRBV14 to TRBJ2-1, with 9 positions matching TRBD2. Germline CDR1 is SGHDN and CDR2 is FVKESK. The CDR3 loop spans 16 amino acids. Trimming took 1 base from V and 9 from J; bases not matched to a gene: 10. The CDR3 coding sequence is TGTGCCAGCAGCCAAGGGAGGGGGACTAGCATCGGTGAGCAGTTCTTC. Its protein product is CASSQGRGTSIGEQFF.

V usage is TRBV6-1 and J usage is TRBJ2-4, with unresolved D. Germline CDR1 is MNHNS and CDR2 is SASEGT. The CDR3 is made up of 16 amino acids. V shed 3 bases and J shed 6 bases, with 18 bases lying between them. Written as DNA, the CDR3 is TGTGCCAGCAGTGAGCCGAGACCGGGTATTGGAAACATTCAGTACTTC. Encoded protein: CASSEPRPGIGNIQYF.

This chain connects TRBV9 to TRBJ1-2, with 8 bases identical to TRBD1. Germline CDR1 and CDR2: SGDLS and YYNGEE. V shed 3 bases, J shed 8 bases, and the junction held 12 bases outside the gene matches. CDR3 size: 15 residues. The CDR3 protein is CASSDQPGQGEGYTF. For the CDR3, the DNA is TGTGCCAGCAGCGACCAACCAGGACAGGGAGAGGGCTACACCTTC. Looking up the rest from reference TRBV9 and TRBJ1-2 gives the full variable domain: DSGVTQTPKHLITATGQRVTLRCSPRSGDLSVYWYQQSLDQGLQFLIQYYNGEERAKGNILERFSAQQFPDLHSELNLSSLELGDSALYFCASSDQPGQGEGYTFGSGTRLTVV.

This clone has just one count. The gene calls are TRBV20-1 and TRBJ2-7, with a tentative D call TRBD2 (5 bases). CDR3 size: 11 residues. Germline V gene lookup returns CDR1 DFQATT and CDR2 SNEGSKA (reference sequence). Trimming removed 6 bases at V and 0 bases at J, with 6 bases between. In DNA, the CDR3 is TGCAGTGCGGGGAGCTCCTACGAGCAGTACTTC. Its translation: CSAGSSYEQYF.

The rearrangement uses TRBV19 and TRBJ1-1; 10 positions match TRBD1. The CDR3 has 15 amino acids. Germline V CDR1 and CDR2: LNHDA, SQIVND (reference sequence). V lost 5 bases, J lost 6 bases, and 9 bases stayed unmatched. CDR3 region: CASSPRDRGLAEAFF. The CDR3 DNA follows: TGTGCCAGTAGTCCCCGGGACAGGGGACTGGCTGAAGCTTTCTTT. Combining the CDR3 with reference TRBV19 and TRBJ1-1 gives the whole variable domain DGGITQSPKYLFRKEGQNVTLSCEQNLNHDAMYWYRQDPGQGLRLIYYSQIVNDFQKGDIAEGYSVSREKKESFPLTVTSAQKNPTAFYLCASSPRDRGLAEAFFGQGTRLTVV.

The chain combines TRBV18 with TRBJ2-7; D unresolved. CDR1 is KGHSH, CDR2 LQKENI, per germline. V dropped 4 bases and J dropped 1 base, with 8 bases sitting between them. CDR3 size: 13 residues. The CDR3 loop is CASSLQESYEQYF. Here the CDR3 DNA reads TGTGCCAGCTCACTTCAGGAATCCTACGAGCAGTACTTC.

The rearrangement joins TRBV9 to TRBJ2-1, with TRBD1 as a possible D gene (7 bases). The germline V gene encodes CDR1 SGDLS and CDR2 YYNGEE. The germline V and J ends were trimmed by 0 bases and 2 bases, with 9 bases remaining between them. The CDR3 runs to 15 residues. In nucleotides, the CDR3 is TGTGCCAGCAGCGTAGGCAGGGGGGCCTACAATGAGCAGTTCTTC. This translates into CASSVGRGAYNEQFF.

The chain links TRBV3-1 (or the pseudogene TRBV3-2) to TRBJ1-5; D is unclear. The V and J ends lost 2 bases and 2 bases respectively, with 13 bases between them. Per the germline V gene, CDR1 is LGHDT and CDR2 is YNNKEL (reference sequence). The CDR3 is 16 amino acids. CDR3 DNA sequence: TGTGCCAGCAGCCAATTCACCGGGGATGGCAATCAGCCCCAGCATTTT. Protein product: CASSQFTGDGNQPQHF.

This chain links TRBV7-3 with TRBJ2-1; 10 bases fit TRBD2. This CDR3 is built from 14 residues. The V gene end was trimmed by 5 bases and the J gene end by 9 bases; junction bases not matched to a gene: 7. The V gene's germline CDR1 is SGHTA and CDR2 FQGTGA. This CDR3 reads CASSRVSGRGEQFF. CDR3 DNA sequence: TGTGCCAGCAGCCGGGTCAGCGGGAGGGGTGAGCAGTTCTTC.

This clone was counted between two and nine times. V and J are TRBV7-9 and TRBJ1-5, with D perhaps TRBD1 (5 bases). Looked up from germline, CDR1 is SEHNR and CDR2 is FQNEAQ (reference sequence). The CDR3 runs 15 residues. Between the trimmed V and J ends, which lost 1 base and 6 bases, there was a span of 13 bases. Here the CDR3 reads CASSLGLGEGQPQHF. The CDR3 DNA is TGTGCCAGCAGCTTAGGTCTAGGGGAGGGTCAGCCCCAGCATTTT. Full variable domain (outside the CDR3, taken from reference TRBV7-9 and TRBJ1-5): DTGVSQNPRHKITKRGQNVTFRCDPISEHNRLYWYRQTLGQGPEFLTYFQNEAQLEKSRLLSDRFSAERPKGSFSTLEIQRTEQGDSAMYLCASSLGLGEGQPQHFGDGTRLSIL.

This chain uses TRBV5-6 with TRBJ2-1; 9 nucleotides agree with TRBD2. The CDR3 spans 16 residues. Per the germline V gene, CDR1 is SGHDT and CDR2 is YYEEEE. Germline trimming cut 0 bases from V and 4 bases from J; bases unmatched to any gene: 5. The CDR3: CASSLDRLAVYNEQFF. The CDR3 bases are TGTGCCAGCAGCTTGGATAGACTAGCGGTTTACAATGAGCAGTTCTTC.

The CDR3 coding sequence is TGTGCCAGCAGCGCGGGACTAGCGGGAGAAGGAGAGACCCAGTACTTC. Translation: CASSAGLAGEGETQYF. The rearrangement joins TRBV7-4 to TRBJ2-5; TRBD2 aligns across 14 bases. Germline assignment: CDR1 SGHVT and CDR2 SQSDAQ. The ends lost 5 bases at V and 4 bases at J; junction bases unmatched: 6. The CDR3 spans 16 residues.

V is TRBV6-5 and J is TRBJ2-7, with TRBD1 identical over 7 bases. The V gene's germline CDR1 is MNHEY and CDR2 SVGAGI. Trimming cost V 7 bases and J 2 bases; bases outside gene matches: 8. The CDR3 sequence is 14 residues long. The CDR3, as DNA: TGTGCCAGCACCAGGACAGGCTCGACCTACGAGCAGTACTTC. This encodes CASTRTGSTYEQYF.

The V gene is TRBV3-1 (or the pseudogene TRBV3-2), the J gene TRBJ2-7; TRBD2 matches at 10 bases. V lost 1 base and J lost 6; bases outside the gene matches: 6. The CDR3 runs 15 residues. The germline V gene has CDR1 LGHDT and CDR2 YNNKEL (reference sequence). The CDR3: CASSQGSSGRREQYF. The CDR3 DNA follows: TGTGCCAGCAGCCAAGGTTCTAGCGGGAGACGCGAGCAGTACTTC.